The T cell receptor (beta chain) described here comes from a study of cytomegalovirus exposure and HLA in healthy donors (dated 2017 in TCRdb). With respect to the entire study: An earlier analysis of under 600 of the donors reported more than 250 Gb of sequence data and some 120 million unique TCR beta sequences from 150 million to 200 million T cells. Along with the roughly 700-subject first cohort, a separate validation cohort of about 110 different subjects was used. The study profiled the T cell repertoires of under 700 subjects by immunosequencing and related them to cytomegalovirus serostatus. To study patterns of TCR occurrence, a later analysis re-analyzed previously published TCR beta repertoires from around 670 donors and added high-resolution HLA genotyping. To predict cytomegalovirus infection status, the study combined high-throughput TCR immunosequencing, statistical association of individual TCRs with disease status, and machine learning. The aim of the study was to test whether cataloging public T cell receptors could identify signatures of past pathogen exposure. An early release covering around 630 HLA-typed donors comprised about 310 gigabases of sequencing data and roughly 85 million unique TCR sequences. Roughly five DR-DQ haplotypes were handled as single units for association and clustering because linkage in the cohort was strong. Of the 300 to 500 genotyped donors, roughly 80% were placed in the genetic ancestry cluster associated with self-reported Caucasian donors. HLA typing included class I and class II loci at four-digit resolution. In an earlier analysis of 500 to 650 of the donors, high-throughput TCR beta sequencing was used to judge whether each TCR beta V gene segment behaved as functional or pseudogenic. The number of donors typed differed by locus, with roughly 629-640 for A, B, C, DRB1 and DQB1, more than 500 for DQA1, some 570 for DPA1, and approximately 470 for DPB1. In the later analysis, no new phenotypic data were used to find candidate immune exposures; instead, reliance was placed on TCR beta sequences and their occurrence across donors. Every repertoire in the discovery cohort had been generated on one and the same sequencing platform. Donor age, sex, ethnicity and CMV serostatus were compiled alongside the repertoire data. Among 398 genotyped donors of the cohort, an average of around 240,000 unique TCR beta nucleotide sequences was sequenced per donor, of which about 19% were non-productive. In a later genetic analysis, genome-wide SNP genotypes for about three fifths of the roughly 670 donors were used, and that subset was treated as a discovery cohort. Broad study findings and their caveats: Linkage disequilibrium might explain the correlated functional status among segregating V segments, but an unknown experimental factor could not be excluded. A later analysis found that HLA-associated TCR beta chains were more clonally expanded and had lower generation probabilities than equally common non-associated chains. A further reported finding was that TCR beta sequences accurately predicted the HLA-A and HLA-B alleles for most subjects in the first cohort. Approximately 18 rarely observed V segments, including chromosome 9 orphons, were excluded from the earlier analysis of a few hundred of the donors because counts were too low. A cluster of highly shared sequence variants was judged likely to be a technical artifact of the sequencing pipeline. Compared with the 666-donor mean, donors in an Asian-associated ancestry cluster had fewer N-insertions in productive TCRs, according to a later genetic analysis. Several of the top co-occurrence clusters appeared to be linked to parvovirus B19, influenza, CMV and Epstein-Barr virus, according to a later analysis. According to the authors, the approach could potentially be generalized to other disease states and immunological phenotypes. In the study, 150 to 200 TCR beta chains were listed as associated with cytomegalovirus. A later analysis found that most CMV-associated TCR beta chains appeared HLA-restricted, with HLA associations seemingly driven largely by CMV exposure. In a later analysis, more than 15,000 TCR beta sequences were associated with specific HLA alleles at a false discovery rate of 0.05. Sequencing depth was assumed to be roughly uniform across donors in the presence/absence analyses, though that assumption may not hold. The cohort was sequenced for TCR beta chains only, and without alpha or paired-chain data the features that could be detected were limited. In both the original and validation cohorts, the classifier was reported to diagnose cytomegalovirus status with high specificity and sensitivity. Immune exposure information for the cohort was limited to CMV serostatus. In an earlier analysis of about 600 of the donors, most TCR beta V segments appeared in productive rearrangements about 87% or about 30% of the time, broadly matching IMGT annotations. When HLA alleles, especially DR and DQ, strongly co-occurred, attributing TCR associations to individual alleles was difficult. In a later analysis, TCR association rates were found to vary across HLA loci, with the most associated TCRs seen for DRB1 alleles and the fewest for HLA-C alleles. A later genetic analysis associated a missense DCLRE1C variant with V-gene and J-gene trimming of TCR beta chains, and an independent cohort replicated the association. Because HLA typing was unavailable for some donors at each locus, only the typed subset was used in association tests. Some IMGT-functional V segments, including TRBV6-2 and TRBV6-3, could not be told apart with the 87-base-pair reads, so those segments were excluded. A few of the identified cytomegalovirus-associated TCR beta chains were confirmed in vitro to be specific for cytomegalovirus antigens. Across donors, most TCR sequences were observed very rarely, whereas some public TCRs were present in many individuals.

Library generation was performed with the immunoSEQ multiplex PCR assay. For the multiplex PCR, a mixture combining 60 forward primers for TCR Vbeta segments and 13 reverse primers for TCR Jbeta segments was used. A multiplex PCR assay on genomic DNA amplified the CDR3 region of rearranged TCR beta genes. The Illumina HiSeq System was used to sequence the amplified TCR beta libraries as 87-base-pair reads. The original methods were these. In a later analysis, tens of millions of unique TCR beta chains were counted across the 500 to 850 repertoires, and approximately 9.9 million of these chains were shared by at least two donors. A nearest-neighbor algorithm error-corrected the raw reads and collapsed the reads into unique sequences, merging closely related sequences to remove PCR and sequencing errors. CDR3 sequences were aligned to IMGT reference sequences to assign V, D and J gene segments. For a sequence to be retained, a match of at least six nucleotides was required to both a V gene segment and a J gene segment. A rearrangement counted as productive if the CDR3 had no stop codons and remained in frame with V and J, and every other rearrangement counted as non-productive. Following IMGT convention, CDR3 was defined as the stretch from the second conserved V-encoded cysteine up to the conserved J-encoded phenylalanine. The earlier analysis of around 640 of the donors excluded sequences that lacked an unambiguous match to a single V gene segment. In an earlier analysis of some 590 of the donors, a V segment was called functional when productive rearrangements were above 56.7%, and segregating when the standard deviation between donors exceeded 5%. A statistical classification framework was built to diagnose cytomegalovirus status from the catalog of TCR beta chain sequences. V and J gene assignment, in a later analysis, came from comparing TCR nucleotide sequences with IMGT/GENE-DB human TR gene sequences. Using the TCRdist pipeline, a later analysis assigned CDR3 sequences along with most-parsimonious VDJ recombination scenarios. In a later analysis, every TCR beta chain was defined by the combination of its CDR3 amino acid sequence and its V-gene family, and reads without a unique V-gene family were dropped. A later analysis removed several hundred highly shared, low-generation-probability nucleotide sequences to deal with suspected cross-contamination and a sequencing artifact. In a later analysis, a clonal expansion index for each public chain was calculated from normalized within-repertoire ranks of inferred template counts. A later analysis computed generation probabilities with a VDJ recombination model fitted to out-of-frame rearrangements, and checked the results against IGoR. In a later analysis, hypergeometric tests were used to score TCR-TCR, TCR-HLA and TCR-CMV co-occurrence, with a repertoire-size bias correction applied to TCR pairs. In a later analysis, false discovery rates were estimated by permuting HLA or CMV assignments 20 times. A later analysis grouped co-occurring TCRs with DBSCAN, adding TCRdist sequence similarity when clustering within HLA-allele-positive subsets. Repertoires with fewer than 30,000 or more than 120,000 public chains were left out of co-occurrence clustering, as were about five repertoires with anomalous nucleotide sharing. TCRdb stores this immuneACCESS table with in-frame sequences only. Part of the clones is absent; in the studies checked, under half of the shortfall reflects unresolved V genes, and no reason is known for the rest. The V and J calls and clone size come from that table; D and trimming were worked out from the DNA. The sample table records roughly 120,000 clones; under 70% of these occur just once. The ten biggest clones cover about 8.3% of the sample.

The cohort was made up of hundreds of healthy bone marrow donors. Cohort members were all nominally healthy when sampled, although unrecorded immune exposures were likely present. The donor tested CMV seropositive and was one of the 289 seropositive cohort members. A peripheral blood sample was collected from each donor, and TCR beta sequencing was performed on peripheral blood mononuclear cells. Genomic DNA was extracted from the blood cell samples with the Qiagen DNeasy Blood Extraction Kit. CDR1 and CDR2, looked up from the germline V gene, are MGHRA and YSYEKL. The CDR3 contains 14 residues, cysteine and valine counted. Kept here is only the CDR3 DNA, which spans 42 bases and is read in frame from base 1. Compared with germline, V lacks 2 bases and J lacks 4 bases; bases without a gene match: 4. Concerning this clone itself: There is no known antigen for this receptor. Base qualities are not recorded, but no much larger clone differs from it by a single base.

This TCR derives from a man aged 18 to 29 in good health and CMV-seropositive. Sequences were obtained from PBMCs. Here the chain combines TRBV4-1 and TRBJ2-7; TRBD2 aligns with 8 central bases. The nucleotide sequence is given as TGCGCCAGCAGCCAACCCGGGGGGGGGTACGAGCAGTACGTC. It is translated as CASSQPGGGYEQYV.